The rows below give T cell receptor beta chains drawn from one sample of a study of CD8 T cells in ankylosing spondylitis. Each CDR3 protein is one row after TCRdb ran MiXCR on the 5' RACE reads. This table has 150,000 or so distinct CDR3 sequences, around a third appearing once. The specimen was synovial fluid, either unsorted or a sorted T cell fraction (not recorded which). These receptors came from a male donor with ankylosing spondylitis. Each CDR3 is given with its conserved first and last residue. Fields, in order: V gene, J gene, clone size, D gene, CDR3 length, CDR3 protein, CDR3 DNA. The D gene is left open where the match is weak. For some rows the clone size is stated as once, few or many, or as a class when expanded; others skip it.

v_call: TRBV11-2
j_call: TRBJ2-2
clone_size: .
d_call: TRBD2
cdr3_length: 15
cdr3_aa: CASSLREGNTGELFF
cdr3_nt: TGTGCCAGCAGCTTACGGGAGGGAAACACCGGGGAGCTGTTTTTT

v_call: TRBV12-3/TRBV12-4
j_call: TRBJ2-3
clone_size: few
d_call: .
cdr3_length: 12
cdr3_aa: CASSFSPLSRYF
cdr3_nt: TGTGCCAGCAGTTTCTCCCCCCTGTCTCGGTATTTT

v_call: TRBV7-9
j_call: TRBJ1-4
clone_size: .
d_call: .
cdr3_length: 12
cdr3_aa: CASSRVQGLLFF
cdr3_nt: TGTGCCAGCAGCCGAGTACAGGGCCTTCTGTTTTTT

v_call: TRBV20-1
j_call: TRBJ1-2
clone_size: .
d_call: .
cdr3_length: 15
cdr3_aa: CSARGVTRDANGYTF
cdr3_nt: TGCAGTGCTAGAGGTGTTACCAGGGACGCTAATGGCTACACCTTC

v_call: TRBV12-3/TRBV12-4
j_call: TRBJ1-4
clone_size: .
d_call: .
cdr3_length: 15
cdr3_aa: CASSVGTPNNEKLFF
cdr3_nt: TGTGCCAGCAGTGTCGGGACACCCAATAATGAAAAACTGTTTTTT

v_call: TRBV7-2
j_call: TRBJ1-1
clone_size: .
d_call: TRBD1
cdr3_length: 15
cdr3_aa: CASSWGQPGTPKAFF
cdr3_nt: TGTGCCAGCAGCTGGGGACAGCCGGGGACCCCTAAAGCTTTCTTT

v_call: TRBV20-1
j_call: TRBJ1-2
clone_size: .
d_call: TRBD1
cdr3_length: 16
cdr3_aa: CSARDSDRGANYGYTF
cdr3_nt: TGCAGTGCTAGAGATTCGGACAGGGGAGCTAACTATGGCTACACCTTC

v_call: TRBV28
j_call: TRBJ1-1
clone_size: .
d_call: .
cdr3_length: 12
cdr3_aa: CASSLLRGGAFF
cdr3_nt: TGTGCCAGCAGTTTATTGAGGGGGGGTGCTTTCTTT

v_call: TRBV5-1
j_call: TRBJ1-2
clone_size: few
d_call: .
cdr3_length: 13
cdr3_aa: CASSLDIGDGYTF
cdr3_nt: TGCGCCAGCAGCTTGGACATAGGCGATGGCTACACCTTC

v_call: TRBV28
j_call: TRBJ1-1
clone_size: .
d_call: .
cdr3_length: 13
cdr3_aa: CASSGAGNTEAFF
cdr3_nt: TGTGCCAGCAGTGGCGCGGGGAACACTGAAGCTTTCTTT

v_call: TRBV7-2
j_call: TRBJ2-5
clone_size: few
d_call: .
cdr3_length: 14
cdr3_aa: CASSLMPVLETQYF
cdr3_nt: TGTGCCAGCAGCTTAATGCCGGTCTTGGAGACCCAGTACTTC

v_call: TRBV6-1
j_call: TRBJ2-3
clone_size: .
d_call: .
cdr3_length: 14
cdr3_aa: CASGGGPSRDTQYF
cdr3_nt: TGTGCCAGCGGGGGGGGGCCATCTCGGGATACGCAGTATTTT

v_call: TRBV20-1
j_call: TRBJ2-2
clone_size: few
d_call: TRBD2
cdr3_length: 17
cdr3_aa: CSASSASGATNTGELFF
cdr3_nt: TGCAGTGCTAGCTCCGCTAGCGGGGCAACGAACACCGGGGAGCTGTTTTTT

v_call: TRBV2
j_call: TRBJ1-4
clone_size: .
d_call: .
cdr3_length: 16
cdr3_aa: CASEKRRTATNEKLFF
cdr3_nt: TGTGCCAGCGAGAAGAGAAGGACCGCAACTAATGAAAAACTGTTTTTT

v_call: TRBV5-8
j_call: TRBJ1-4
clone_size: .
d_call: .
cdr3_length: 16
cdr3_aa: CASSFAWGGTNEKLFF
cdr3_nt: TGTGCCAGCAGCTTCGCTTGGGGAGGCACTAATGAAAAACTGTTTTTT

v_call: TRBV27
j_call: TRBJ2-1
clone_size: few
d_call: .
cdr3_length: 17
cdr3_aa: CASSRRVDKNSYNEQFF
cdr3_nt: TGTGCCAGCAGCCGAAGGGTCGACAAGAACTCCTACAATGAGCAGTTCTTC

v_call: TRBV5-1
j_call: TRBJ2-7
clone_size: .
d_call: TRBD1
cdr3_length: 14
cdr3_aa: CASSKDRSSYEQYF
cdr3_nt: TGCGCCAGCAGCAAGGACAGGAGCTCCTACGAGCAGTACTTC

v_call: TRBV5-1
j_call: TRBJ2-4
clone_size: many
d_call: TRBD1
cdr3_length: 14
cdr3_aa: CASSETGAQNIQYF
cdr3_nt: TGCGCCAGCAGCGAAACAGGGGCCCAAAACATTCAGTACTTC

v_call: TRBV12-3/TRBV12-4
j_call: TRBJ2-1
clone_size: few
d_call: .
cdr3_length: 14
cdr3_aa: CASSLRGTLNEQFF
cdr3_nt: TGTGCCAGCAGTTTACGCGGGACACTTAATGAGCAGTTCTTC

v_call: TRBV6-1
j_call: TRBJ1-1
clone_size: few
d_call: .
cdr3_length: 15
cdr3_aa: CASTPDRFMNTEAFF
cdr3_nt: TGTGCCAGCACCCCCGACAGGTTCATGAACACTGAAGCTTTCTTT

v_call: TRBV5-6
j_call: TRBJ2-5
clone_size: many
d_call: .
cdr3_length: 15
cdr3_aa: CASSLGGGRQGGQYF
cdr3_nt: TGTGCCAGCAGCTTGGGGGGGGGCCGCCAGGGTGGCCAGTACTTC

v_call: TRBV6-2/TRBV6-3
j_call: TRBJ2-1
clone_size: medium-sized
d_call: TRBD2
cdr3_length: 16
cdr3_aa: CASMVRVAGFYNEQFF
cdr3_nt: TGTGCCAGCATGGTTAGGGTAGCGGGGTTCTACAATGAGCAGTTCTTC

v_call: TRBV7-8
j_call: TRBJ2-1
clone_size: few
d_call: TRBD1
cdr3_length: 15
cdr3_aa: CASSLRQGFYNEQFF
cdr3_nt: TGTGCCAGCAGCTTAAGACAGGGGTTCTACAATGAGCAGTTCTTC

v_call: TRBV7-2
j_call: TRBJ1-2
clone_size: few
d_call: .
cdr3_length: 14
cdr3_aa: CASSYRVLDYGYTF
cdr3_nt: TGTGCCAGCAGTTACAGGGTGCTAGACTATGGCTACACCTTC

v_call: TRBV7-2
j_call: TRBJ2-3
clone_size: .
d_call: .
cdr3_length: 16
cdr3_aa: CASSYRLLPSTDTQYF
cdr3_nt: TGTGCCAGCAGCTACAGACTCTTACCAAGCACAGATACGCAGTATTTT

v_call: TRBV12-5
j_call: TRBJ1-2
clone_size: .
d_call: .
cdr3_length: 13
cdr3_aa: CASGQGHNYGYTF
cdr3_nt: TGTGCTAGTGGTCAGGGACATAACTATGGCTACACCTTC

v_call: TRBV7-3
j_call: TRBJ2-7
clone_size: .
d_call: TRBD2
cdr3_length: 13
cdr3_aa: CALTRDYLYEQYF
cdr3_nt: TGTGCCCTCACACGGGACTATCTCTACGAGCAGTACTTC

v_call: TRBV5-1
j_call: TRBJ2-1
clone_size: many
d_call: .
cdr3_length: 15
cdr3_aa: CASSHGASSYNEQFF
cdr3_nt: TGCGCCAGCAGTCATGGAGCCAGCTCCTACAATGAGCAGTTCTTC

v_call: TRBV6-1
j_call: TRBJ2-7
clone_size: .
d_call: TRBD1
cdr3_length: 15
cdr3_aa: CASTGPDRASYEQYF
cdr3_nt: TGTGCCAGCACCGGCCCGGACAGGGCCTCCTACGAGCAGTACTTC

v_call: TRBV7-2
j_call: TRBJ2-3
clone_size: many
d_call: TRBD2
cdr3_length: 18
cdr3_aa: CASSLARGGRGAADTQYF
cdr3_nt: TGTGCCAGCAGCTTAGCGCGCGGCGGGAGGGGTGCGGCAGATACGCAGTATTTT

v_call: TRBV3-1
j_call: TRBJ1-1
clone_size: many
d_call: TRBD1
cdr3_length: 15
cdr3_aa: CASSPRDRGRTEAFF
cdr3_nt: TGTGCCAGCAGCCCACGGGACAGGGGGCGGACTGAAGCTTTCTTT

v_call: TRBV2
j_call: TRBJ1-5
clone_size: .
d_call: TRBD1
cdr3_length: 16
cdr3_aa: CASSGRTGNSNQPQHF
cdr3_nt: TGTGCCAGCAGTGGGCGGACAGGGAATAGCAATCAGCCCCAGCATTTT

v_call: TRBV7-3
j_call: TRBJ2-3
clone_size: many
d_call: TRBD2
cdr3_length: 15
cdr3_aa: CASSRLSGSTDTQYF
cdr3_nt: TGTGCCAGCAGCCGACTTAGCGGGAGCACAGATACGCAGTATTTT

v_call: TRBV27
j_call: TRBJ2-2
clone_size: .
d_call: TRBD1
cdr3_length: 18
cdr3_aa: CASSSRQGASTSTGELFF
cdr3_nt: TGTGCCAGCAGTTCGAGACAGGGAGCCAGTACGAGCACCGGGGAGCTGTTTTTT

v_call: TRBV5-1
j_call: TRBJ2-1
clone_size: many
d_call: TRBD2
cdr3_length: 14
cdr3_aa: CASETSGGAKEQFF
cdr3_nt: TGCGCCAGCGAGACTAGCGGGGGGGCAAAGGAGCAGTTCTTC

v_call: TRBV20-1
j_call: TRBJ2-3
clone_size: .
d_call: .
cdr3_length: 14
cdr3_aa: CSATSGGSTDTQYF
cdr3_nt: TGCAGTGCTACCAGTGGCGGAAGCACAGATACGCAGTATTTT

v_call: TRBV7-9
j_call: TRBJ1-4
clone_size: .
d_call: .
cdr3_length: 14
cdr3_aa: CASSLASNGEKLFF
cdr3_nt: TGTGCCAGCAGCTTAGCGTCTAACGGCGAAAAACTGTTTTTT

v_call: TRBV29-1
j_call: TRBJ1-2
clone_size: many
d_call: TRBD1
cdr3_length: 13
cdr3_aa: CSVARQGNYGYTF
cdr3_nt: TGCAGCGTCGCACGACAGGGAAACTATGGCTACACCTTC

v_call: TRBV6-1
j_call: TRBJ2-1
clone_size: .
d_call: TRBD1
cdr3_length: 15
cdr3_aa: CASRPLGQGENEQFF
cdr3_nt: TGTGCCAGCAGACCACTTGGACAGGGGGAAAATGAGCAGTTCTTC

v_call: TRBV23-1
j_call: TRBJ1-5
clone_size: few
d_call: .
cdr3_length: 15
cdr3_aa: CASKVGRKVNQPQHF
cdr3_nt: TGCGCCAGCAAGGTGGGGCGGAAGGTCAATCAGCCCCAGCATTTT

v_call: TRBV7-6
j_call: TRBJ2-2
clone_size: few
d_call: .
cdr3_length: 16
cdr3_aa: CASSLVPSSSTGELFF
cdr3_nt: TGTGCCAGCAGCTTAGTCCCTAGCTCCAGCACCGGGGAGCTGTTTTTT

v_call: TRBV28
j_call: TRBJ1-3
clone_size: few
d_call: .
cdr3_length: 14
cdr3_aa: CASSLKGLGNTIYF
cdr3_nt: TGTGCCAGCAGCCTCAAGGGGCTGGGAAACACCATATATTTT

v_call: TRBV7-8
j_call: TRBJ2-1
clone_size: .
d_call: .
cdr3_length: 13
cdr3_aa: CASCQDMGDEQFF
cdr3_nt: TGTGCCAGCTGCCAAGACATGGGGGATGAGCAGTTCTTC

v_call: TRBV7-3
j_call: TRBJ2-3
clone_size: .
d_call: .
cdr3_length: 14
cdr3_aa: CASSLGHSADTQYF
cdr3_nt: TGTGCCAGCAGCCTGGGACATTCCGCAGATACGCAGTATTTT

v_call: TRBV7-2
j_call: TRBJ2-4
clone_size: .
d_call: .
cdr3_length: 13
cdr3_aa: CASTGPGLNIQYF
cdr3_nt: TGTGCCAGCACCGGGCCAGGGCTGAACATTCAGTACTTC

v_call: TRBV20-1
j_call: TRBJ2-5
clone_size: .
d_call: .
cdr3_length: 15
cdr3_aa: CSARGTTDYQETQYF
cdr3_nt: TGCAGTGCTAGAGGAACGACCGACTACCAAGAGACCCAGTACTTC

v_call: TRBV5-1
j_call: TRBJ2-5
clone_size: many
d_call: TRBD2
cdr3_length: 15
cdr3_aa: CASSLAGGPQETQYF
cdr3_nt: TGCGCCAGCAGCTTGGCGGGGGGGCCGCAAGAGACCCAGTACTTC

v_call: TRBV12-3/TRBV12-4
j_call: TRBJ2-7
clone_size: .
d_call: .
cdr3_length: 16
cdr3_aa: CASSFRQTGPRREQYF
cdr3_nt: TGTGCCAGCAGTTTCCGGCAGACCGGGCCCCGCCGCGAGCAGTACTTC

v_call: TRBV29-1
j_call: TRBJ2-1
clone_size: few
d_call: .
cdr3_length: 14
cdr3_aa: CSVGALTGNNEQFF
cdr3_nt: TGCAGCGTTGGAGCCTTGACAGGAAACAATGAGCAGTTCTTC

v_call: TRBV6-1
j_call: TRBJ1-4
clone_size: .
d_call: TRBD1
cdr3_length: 16
cdr3_aa: CASSSDGQGPNEKLFF
cdr3_nt: TGTGCCAGCAGCTCTGACGGACAGGGTCCTAATGAAAAACTGTTTTTT

v_call: TRBV5-1
j_call: TRBJ2-1
clone_size: .
d_call: TRBD1
cdr3_length: 14
cdr3_aa: CASSFGQGDNEQFF
cdr3_nt: TGCGCCAGCAGCTTCGGACAGGGTGACAATGAGCAGTTCTTC

v_call: TRBV20-1
j_call: TRBJ1-2
clone_size: medium-sized
d_call: .
cdr3_length: 15
cdr3_aa: CSARAREGTNYGYTF
cdr3_nt: TGCAGTGCTAGAGCACGGGAGGGGACTAACTATGGCTACACCTTC

v_call: TRBV7-9
j_call: TRBJ1-4
clone_size: few
d_call: TRBD1
cdr3_length: 15
cdr3_aa: CASSLGTVANEKLFF
cdr3_nt: TGTGCCAGCAGTCTCGGGACAGTAGCTAATGAAAAACTGTTTTTT

v_call: TRBV7-9
j_call: TRBJ2-7
clone_size: few
d_call: TRBD2
cdr3_length: 14
cdr3_aa: CASSLNGAGGEQYF
cdr3_nt: TGTGCCAGCAGCCTAAATGGAGCGGGGGGCGAGCAGTACTTC

v_call: TRBV12-3/TRBV12-4
j_call: TRBJ1-2
clone_size: .
d_call: .
cdr3_length: 14
cdr3_aa: CASSFGAALYGYTF
cdr3_nt: TGTGCCAGCAGTTTTGGGGCAGCCCTCTATGGCTACACCTTC

v_call: TRBV12-3/TRBV12-4
j_call: TRBJ2-5
clone_size: .
d_call: TRBD1
cdr3_length: 16
cdr3_aa: CASSLPLRQGIETQYF
cdr3_nt: TGTGCCAGCAGTTTGCCCCTCCGACAGGGTATAGAGACCCAGTACTTC

v_call: TRBV5-1
j_call: TRBJ1-1
clone_size: .
d_call: .
cdr3_length: 13
cdr3_aa: CASSWAGDTEAFF
cdr3_nt: TGCGCCAGCAGCTGGGCGGGCGACACTGAAGCTTTCTTT

v_call: TRBV12-3/TRBV12-4
j_call: TRBJ1-1
clone_size: .
d_call: .
cdr3_length: 15
cdr3_aa: CASSSPGSRATEAFF
cdr3_nt: TGTGCCAGCAGTTCTCCAGGATCCCGGGCTACTGAAGCTTTCTTT

v_call: TRBV7-9
j_call: TRBJ2-1
clone_size: many
d_call: .
cdr3_length: 15
cdr3_aa: CASSSTGRGSDEQFF
cdr3_nt: TGTGCCAGCAGTTCAACCGGCAGGGGATCGGATGAGCAGTTCTTC